The 19 T cell receptor beta chains below come from one sample, sequenced in a study of human T cells and chemical hapten exposure. Described time point: pre-sensitization, week 0. Treatment denoted: therapeutic diphenylcyclopropenone sensitization with weekly scalp DPC. Each CDR3 protein is one row after TCRdb ran MiXCR on the RACE reads. The sample holds approximately 370,000 distinct CDR3 sequences, approximately 5% seen once. Here the sequenced sample was whole blood, taken in connection with sensitization to the hapten diphenylcyclopropenone (DPC). Source of these receptors: a woman between 18 and 29 years old with alopecia areata. Some clones in this sample may be carry-over from other donors' samples.

This clonotype was observed a few times. The chain carries TRBV14 and TRBJ2-1, with D perhaps TRBD1 (6 bases). From germline, CDR1 is SGHDN and CDR2 FVKESK. The length of the CDR3 is 13 residues. V lost 4 bases and J lost 6, with 10 bases in between. CDR3 in DNA: TGTGCCAGCAGCCGACCACAGGGCAATGAGCAGTTCTTC. It is translated as CASSRPQGNEQFF.

A remark on this clonotype: An end of the junction does not agree with germline; a read error may underlie this. The chain carries TRBV7-9 and TRBJ1-2; unclear D gene. CDR1 and CDR2 (germline): SEHNR, FQNEAQ (reference sequence). The CDR3 has 11 amino acids. In nucleotides, the CDR3 is TGTGCCAGCAGTTTAGGACATGGCTACACCTTC. Its protein product is CASSLGHGYTF.

This clonotype was seen a few times. CDR3 bases: TGTGCCAGCAGCTTATGGGAGGGCCGTGGTGAGCAGTTCTTC. Amino acids: CASSLWEGRGEQFF. This rearrangement joins TRBV7-3 to TRBJ2-1, with 7 bases matching TRBD2. Germline loops: CDR1 SGHTA, CDR2 FQGTGA. Losses at the gene ends were 2 bases for V and 9 bases for J; bases not matched to a gene: 7. The CDR3 is made up of 14 amino acids.

This clonotype was detected only a few times. This rearrangement joins TRBV29-1 to TRBJ2-3; 8 bases map to TRBD1. V gave up 1 base and J gave up 3 bases; unmatched junction bases: 3. The CDR3 extends over 14 amino acids. The germline CDR1 and CDR2 sequences are SQVTM and ANQGSEA. The CDR3 DNA reads as TGCAGCGTTGAAGTTAGGACAGGGACAGATACGCAGTATTTT. Residues: CSVEVRTGTDTQYF.

The sample holds many counts of this clonotype. This chain links TRBV6-5 with TRBJ2-3; D tentatively fits TRBD1 or TRBD2 (7 bases each). Deletions cut 2 bases from V and 5 bases from J, with 17 bases between. The germline V gene encodes CDR1 MNHEY and CDR2 SVGAGI. CDR3 length: 16 residues. CDR3 protein: CASSYIGRGPKDTQYF. The CDR3, as DNA: TGTGCCAGCAGTTACATAGGGAGGGGGCCGAAAGATACGCAGTATTTT.

This clonotype was counted ten times or more. The V gene is TRBV28, the J gene TRBJ2-3; 8 bases match TRBD1. The V gene end was trimmed by 2 bases and the J gene end by 1 base; junction bases not matched to a gene: 8. CDR1 and CDR2 from the germline V gene are MDHEN and SYDVKM. The CDR3 runs to 17 residues. The CDR3 nucleotides read TGTGCCAGCAGTTTACCCGGACAGGGCATCGGCACAGATACGCAGTATTTT. Its protein is CASSLPGQGIGTDTQYF.

The chain couples TRBV15 to TRBJ1-5; TRBD1 matches 8 bases. Germline CDR1 and CDR2: LNHNV and YYDKDF (reference sequence). The V gene end was trimmed by 0 bases and the J gene end by 2 bases; junction bases not matched to a gene: 0. This CDR3 contains 15 residues. CDR3 DNA: TGTGCCACCAGCAGAGAGGACAGGGGCAATCAGCCCCAGCATTTT. Encoded protein: CATSREDRGNQPQHF.

As regards this clonotype: A clone one base away is much larger, so this may be a read error. This sequence joins TRBV29-1 and TRBJ2-7, with TRBD2 matching 8 bases. The CDR3 has 13 residues. V trimming: 6 bases; J trimming: 2 bases; junction bases outside the gene matches: 6. Germline CDR1 and CDR2: SQVTM and ANQGSEA. CDR3 coding DNA: TGCAGCGTCGTGCGGGGGGAAGCCTACGAGCAGTACTTC. Amino acids: CSVVRGEAYEQYF.

Ten or more counts support this clonotype. V and J are TRBV7-9 and TRBJ2-3; 12 bases are a match to TRBD1. The CDR3 spans 16 residues. The germline CDR1 and CDR2 sequences are SEHNR and FQNEAQ (reference sequence). V gave up 5 bases and J gave up 2 bases; unmatched junction bases: 5. CDR3 protein: CASSKGQGAITDTQYF. The CDR3 nucleotides are TGTGCCAGCAGCAAGGGACAGGGGGCGATCACAGATACGCAGTATTTT. The full variable domain, its missing parts supplied by reference TRBV7-9 and TRBJ2-3, is DTGVSQNPRHKITKRGQNVTFRCDPISEHNRLYWYRQTLGQGPEFLTYFQNEAQLEKSRLLSDRFSAERPKGSFSTLEIQRTEQGDSAMYLCASSKGQGAITDTQYFGPGTRLTVL.

This sequence joins TRBV20-1 and TRBJ1-6, with D unclear. CDR1 is DFQATT, CDR2 SNEGSKA, per germline (reference sequence). The CDR3 covers 16 residues. V lost 6 bases to trimming and J lost 0 bases, with 15 bases between them. The CDR3 sequence: CSARPLGSSYNSPLHF. Here the CDR3 DNA reads TGCAGTGCCAGACCGTTAGGGAGCTCCTATAATTCACCCCTCCACTTT.

The chain joins TRBV7-6 to TRBJ2-1; 11 nucleotides agree with TRBD2. Germline V gene lookup returns CDR1 SGHVS and CDR2 FNYEAQ. The junction had 10 bases not matched to a gene; V was cut back by 5 bases and J by 4 bases. CDR3 length: 17 residues. The CDR3 loop reads CASSPKPTSGGYNEQFF. The DNA of the CDR3 is TGTGCCAGCAGCCCGAAACCTACTAGCGGGGGTTACAATGAGCAGTTCTTC.

This clonotype has just a few counts. The V and J genes are TRBV4-1 and TRBJ2-1, with TRBD2 matching over 8 bases. Germline CDR1 and CDR2: MGHRA and YSYEKL. After removal of 0 bases from V and 4 bases from J, the junction contained 5 bases not matched to a gene. CDR3 length: 16 amino acids. The CDR3 DNA reads TGCGCCAGCAGCCAAGACGGGGGGGGGCCATACAATGAGCAGTTCTTC. It is translated as CASSQDGGGPYNEQFF.

This clonotype was observed a handful of times. The CDR3: CSASGASGGASSDTQYF. CDR3 coding DNA: TGCAGTGCTAGTGGAGCTAGCGGGGGAGCAAGTTCAGATACGCAGTATTTT. The chain couples TRBV20-1 to TRBJ2-3; TRBD2 matches at 10 bases. This CDR3 contains 17 residues. Germline V gives CDR1 DFQATT, CDR2 SNEGSKA (reference sequence). J lost 4 bases, V lost 3 bases, and 13 bases had no gene match.

This clonotype was seen many times. This sequence joins TRBV6-2 or TRBV6-3 and TRBJ2-5; 7 bases fit TRBD1. Per germline, CDR1 MNHEY and CDR2 SVGEGT. The CDR3 is 15 amino acids. J gave up 1 base and V 4 bases, and 6 bases lay outside the gene matches. The CDR3 spells CASSSSQGFQETQYF. CDR3 coding DNA: TGTGCCAGCAGTTCCTCACAGGGGTTCCAAGAGACCCAGTACTTC.

This clonotype was found many times. The chain has TRBV10-3 and TRBJ2-3; 7 bases are a match to TRBD1. This CDR3 spans 14 amino acids. The germline gives CDR1 ENHRY, CDR2 SYGVKD. Trimming removed 6 bases from V and 0 bases from J; junction bases left unmatched: 3. In nucleotides, the CDR3 is TGTGCCATCAGCAGGGACAGTAGCACAGATACGCAGTATTTT. Protein product: CAISRDSSTDTQYF.

This clonotype appeared a few times. This chain joins TRBV7-8 and TRBJ2-3, with 8 bases lining up with TRBD2. J gave up 5 bases and V 1 base, and 2 bases lay outside the gene matches. CDR3 length equals 14 residues. Germline CDR1 reads SGHVS; CDR2 reads FQNEAQ. CDR3 amino acids: CASSLEAGVDTQYF. In DNA, the CDR3 is TGTGCCAGCAGCTTAGAAGCGGGGGTAGATACGCAGTATTTT.

J is TRBJ1-5 and V is TRBV10-2, with a possible D match to TRBD1 (5 bases). Germline CDR1 reads WSHSY; CDR2 reads SAAADI. CDR3 length: 17 residues. Trimming took off 3 bases at V and 2 bases at J, with 17 bases between the two ends. Here the CDR3 reads CASSDVGAGPRNQPQHF. DNA of the CDR3: TGCGCCAGCAGTGATGTCGGGGCAGGGCCCCGCAATCAGCCCCAGCATTTT.

This rearrangement joins TRBV14 to TRBJ1-1; tentatively, D is TRBD1 (6 bases). The germline CDR1 and CDR2 sequences are SGHDN and FVKESK. The V end lost 6 bases, the J end lost 7 bases, and 21 bases lay between the germline ends. The length of the CDR3 is 15 residues. The CDR3 nucleotides read TGTGCCAGCAGACCCTCCTACGGGGGGCTCAATGAAGCTTTCTTT. Amino acids: CASRPSYGGLNEAFF.

The table lists this clonotype with a few counts. The chain is built from TRBV20-1 and TRBJ2-7, with D maybe TRBD2 (6 bases). V was trimmed by 6 bases and J by 7 bases, leaving 16 bases between them. This CDR3 spans 12 amino acids. Germline CDR1 and CDR2: DFQATT and SNEGSKA (reference sequence). For the CDR3, the DNA is TGCAGTGCGAGTAGCGGTGTCGGGGAGCAGTACTTC. Translation gives CSASSGVGEQYF.